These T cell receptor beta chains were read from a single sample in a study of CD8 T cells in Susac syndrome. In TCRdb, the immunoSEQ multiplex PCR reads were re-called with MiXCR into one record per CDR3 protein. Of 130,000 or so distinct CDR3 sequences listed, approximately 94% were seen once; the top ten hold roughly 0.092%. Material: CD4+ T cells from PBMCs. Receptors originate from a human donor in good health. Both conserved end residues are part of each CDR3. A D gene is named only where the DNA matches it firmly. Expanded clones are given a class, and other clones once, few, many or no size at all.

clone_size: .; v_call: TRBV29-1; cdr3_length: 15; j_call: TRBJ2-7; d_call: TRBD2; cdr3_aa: CSVDLAGVRTDEQYF; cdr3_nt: TGCAGCGTTGACCTAGCGGGAGTGAGGACTGACGAGCAGTACTTC
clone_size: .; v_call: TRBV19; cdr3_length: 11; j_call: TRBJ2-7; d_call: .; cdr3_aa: CASSTRGEQYF; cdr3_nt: TGTGCCAGTAGTACCCGGGGGGAGCAGTACTTC
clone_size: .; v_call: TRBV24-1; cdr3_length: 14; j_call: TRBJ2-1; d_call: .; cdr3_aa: CAIEIGGPYNEQFF; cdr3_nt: TGTGCCATCGAGATTGGGGGCCCCTACAATGAGCAGTTCTTC
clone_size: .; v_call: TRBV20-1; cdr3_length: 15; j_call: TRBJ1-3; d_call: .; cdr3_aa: CSARVPVNSGNTIYF; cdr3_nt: TGCAGTGCTAGAGTTCCGGTCAACTCTGGAAACACCATATATTTT
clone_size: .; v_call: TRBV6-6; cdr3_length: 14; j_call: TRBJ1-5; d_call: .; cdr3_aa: CASSYSRGNQPQHF; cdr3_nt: TGTGCCAGCAGTTACTCGAGGGGCAATCAGCCCCAGCATTTT
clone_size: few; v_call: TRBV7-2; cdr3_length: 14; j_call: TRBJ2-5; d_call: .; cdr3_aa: CASSLGAGMETQYF; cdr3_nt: TGTGCCAGCAGCTTAGGCGCGGGGATGGAGACCCAGTACTTC
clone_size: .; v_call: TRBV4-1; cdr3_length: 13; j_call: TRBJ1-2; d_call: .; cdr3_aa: CASSQGHFYGYTF; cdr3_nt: TGCGCCAGCAGCCAAGGACACTTTTATGGCTACACCTTC
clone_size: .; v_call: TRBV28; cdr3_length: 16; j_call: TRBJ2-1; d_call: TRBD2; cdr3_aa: CASRVSGSVDYNEQFF; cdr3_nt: TGTGCCAGCAGGGTTAGCGGGAGTGTAGACTACAATGAGCAGTTCTTC
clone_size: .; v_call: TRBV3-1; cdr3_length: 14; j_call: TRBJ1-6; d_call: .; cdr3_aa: CASSPKSYNSPLHF; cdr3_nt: TGTGCCAGCAGCCCCAAGAGCTATAATTCACCCCTCCACTTT
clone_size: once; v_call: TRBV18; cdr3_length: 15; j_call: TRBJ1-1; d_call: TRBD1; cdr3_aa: CASSPALKTGSEAFF; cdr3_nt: TGTGCCAGCTCACCTGCGTTGAAGACAGGGTCTGAAGCTTTCTTT
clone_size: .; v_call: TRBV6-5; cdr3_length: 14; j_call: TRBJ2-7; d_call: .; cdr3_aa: CASSYSSLDTEQYF; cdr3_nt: TGTGCCAGCAGTTACTCGAGCCTAGATACCGAGCAGTACTTC
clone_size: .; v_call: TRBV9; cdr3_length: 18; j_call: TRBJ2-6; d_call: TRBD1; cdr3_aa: CASSVALGQGYGANVLTF; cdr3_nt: TGTGCCAGCAGCGTAGCTCTGGGACAGGGATACGGGGCCAACGTCCTGACTTTC
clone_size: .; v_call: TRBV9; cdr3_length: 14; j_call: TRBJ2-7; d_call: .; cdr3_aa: CASSVDGSTYEQYF; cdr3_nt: TGTGCCAGCAGCGTAGACGGCAGTACCTACGAGCAGTACTTC
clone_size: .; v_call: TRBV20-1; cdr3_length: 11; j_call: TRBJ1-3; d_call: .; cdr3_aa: CSLLSGNTIYF; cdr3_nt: TGCAGTCTGTTGTCTGGAAACACCATATATTTT
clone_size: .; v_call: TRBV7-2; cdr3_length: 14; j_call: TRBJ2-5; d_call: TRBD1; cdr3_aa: CASSSTGNVETQYF; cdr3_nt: TGTGCCAGCAGCTCGACAGGGAATGTTGAGACCCAGTACTTC
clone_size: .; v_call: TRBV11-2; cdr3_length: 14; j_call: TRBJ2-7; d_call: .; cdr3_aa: CASSLGGGNSEQYF; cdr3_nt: TGTGCCAGCAGCTTAGGTGGGGGGAATAGCGAGCAGTACTTC
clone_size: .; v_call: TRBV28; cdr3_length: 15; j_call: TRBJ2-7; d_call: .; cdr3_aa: CASSLREPSTGEQYF; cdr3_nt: TGTGCCAGCAGTTTACGCGAGCCTAGTACCGGCGAGCAGTACTTC
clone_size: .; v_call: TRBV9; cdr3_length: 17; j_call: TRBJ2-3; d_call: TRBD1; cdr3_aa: CASSASSIGTGGNTQYF; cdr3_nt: TGTGCCAGCAGCGCGTCTTCCATTGGGACAGGGGGCAATACGCAGTATTTT
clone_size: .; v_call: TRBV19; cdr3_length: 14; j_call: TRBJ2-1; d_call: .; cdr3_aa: CASSILPGPWEQFF; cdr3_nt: TGTGCCAGTAGTATCCTCCCGGGGCCGTGGGAGCAGTTCTTC
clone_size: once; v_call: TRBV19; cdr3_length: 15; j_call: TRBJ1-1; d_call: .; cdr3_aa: CASSYLIGPNTEAFF; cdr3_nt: TGTGCCAGTAGTTACCTCATAGGTCCGAACACTGAAGCTTTCTTT
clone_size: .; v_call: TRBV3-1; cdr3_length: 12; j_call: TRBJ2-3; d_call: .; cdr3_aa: CASSLSAHTQYF; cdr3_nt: TGTGCCAGCAGCCTTTCCGCGCATACGCAGTATTTT
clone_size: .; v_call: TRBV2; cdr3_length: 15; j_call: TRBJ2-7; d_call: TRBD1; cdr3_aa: CASRAGGAGSYEQYF; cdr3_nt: TGTGCCAGCAGGGCAGGGGGCGCGGGGTCCTACGAGCAGTACTTC
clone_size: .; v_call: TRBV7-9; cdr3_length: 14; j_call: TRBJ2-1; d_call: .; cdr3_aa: CASSLSIGGNEQFF; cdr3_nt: TGTGCCAGCAGCTTAAGTATAGGGGGCAATGAGCAGTTCTTC
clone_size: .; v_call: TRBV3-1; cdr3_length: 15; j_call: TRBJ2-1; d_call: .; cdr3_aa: CASSQDTGNHNEQFF; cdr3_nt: TGTGCCAGCAGCCAAGATACCGGGAACCACAATGAGCAGTTCTTC
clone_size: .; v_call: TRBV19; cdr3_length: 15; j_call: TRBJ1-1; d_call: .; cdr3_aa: CASSIPGERRTEAFF; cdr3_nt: TGTGCCAGTAGTATTCCCGGCGAACGAAGGACTGAAGCTTTCTTT
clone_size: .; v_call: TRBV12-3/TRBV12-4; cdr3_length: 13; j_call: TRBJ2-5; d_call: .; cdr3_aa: CASNSGPRETQYF; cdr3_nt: TGTGCCAGCAATTCCGGGCCGCGGGAGACCCAGTACTTC
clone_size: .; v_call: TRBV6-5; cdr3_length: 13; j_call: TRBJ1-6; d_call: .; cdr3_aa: CASSYGSDSPLHF; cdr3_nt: TGTGCCAGCAGTTACGGGTCGGATTCACCCCTCCACTTT
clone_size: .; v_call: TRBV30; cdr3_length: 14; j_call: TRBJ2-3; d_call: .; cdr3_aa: CAWSEDRITDTQYF; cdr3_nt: TGTGCCTGGAGTGAAGATAGAATCACAGATACGCAGTATTTT
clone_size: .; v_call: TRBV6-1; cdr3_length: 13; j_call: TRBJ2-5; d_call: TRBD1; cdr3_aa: CASRDRGEETQYF; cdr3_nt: TGTGCCAGCAGGGACAGGGGCGAAGAGACCCAGTACTTC
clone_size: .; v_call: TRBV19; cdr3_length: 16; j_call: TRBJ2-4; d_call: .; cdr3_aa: CASSISAGRTKNIQYF; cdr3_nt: TGTGCCAGTAGTATCTCGGCAGGGAGGACCAAAAACATTCAGTACTTC
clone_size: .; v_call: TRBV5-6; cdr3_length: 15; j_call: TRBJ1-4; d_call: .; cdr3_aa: CASSHRGVANEKLFF; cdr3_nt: TGTGCCAGCAGCCATAGAGGAGTCGCTAATGAAAAACTGTTTTTT
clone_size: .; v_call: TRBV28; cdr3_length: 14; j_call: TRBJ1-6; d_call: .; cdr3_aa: CASSLTVPNSPLHF; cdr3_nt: TGTGCCAGCAGTTTGACGGTGCCGAATTCACCCCTCCATTTT
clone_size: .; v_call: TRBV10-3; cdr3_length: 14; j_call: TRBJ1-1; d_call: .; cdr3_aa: CAIKGRELDTEAFF; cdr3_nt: TGTGCCATCAAAGGACGGGAGCTTGACACTGAAGCTTTCTTT
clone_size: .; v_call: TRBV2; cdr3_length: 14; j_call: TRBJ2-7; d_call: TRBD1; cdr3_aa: CASSGQGPLYEQYF; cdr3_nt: TGTGCCAGCAGTGGACAGGGGCCCCTCTACGAGCAGTACTTC
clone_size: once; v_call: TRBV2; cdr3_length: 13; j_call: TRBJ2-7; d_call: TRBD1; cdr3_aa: CASSGDRGDEQYF; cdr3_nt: TGTGCCAGCAGTGGGGACAGGGGTGACGAGCAGTACTTC
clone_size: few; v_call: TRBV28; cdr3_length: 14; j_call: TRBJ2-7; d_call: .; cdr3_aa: CASSLYGSSYEQYF; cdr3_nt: TGTGCCAGCAGTTTATATGGGAGCTCCTACGAGCAGTACTTC
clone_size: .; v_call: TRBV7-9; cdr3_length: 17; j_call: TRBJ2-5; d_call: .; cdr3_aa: CASSLAGVAKVQETQYF; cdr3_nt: TGTGCCAGCAGCTTAGCGGGAGTGGCTAAGGTACAAGAGACCCAGTACTTC
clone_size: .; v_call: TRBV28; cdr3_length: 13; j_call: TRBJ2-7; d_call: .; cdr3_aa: CASTLGRVGEQYF; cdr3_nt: TGTGCCAGCACCCTGGGCAGGGTGGGGGAGCAGTACTTC
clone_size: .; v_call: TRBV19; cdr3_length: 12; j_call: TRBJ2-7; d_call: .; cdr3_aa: CASSISGYEQYF; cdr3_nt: TGTGCCAGTAGTATCTCCGGCTACGAGCAGTACTTC
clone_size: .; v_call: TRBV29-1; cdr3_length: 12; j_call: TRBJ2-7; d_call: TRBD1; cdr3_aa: CSVGTGANEQYF; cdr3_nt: TGCAGCGTTGGAACAGGGGCCAACGAGCAGTACTTC
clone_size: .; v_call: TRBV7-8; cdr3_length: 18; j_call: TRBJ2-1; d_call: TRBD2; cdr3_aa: CASSLGLAGGWSYNEQFF; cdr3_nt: TGTGCCAGCAGCTTAGGACTAGCGGGAGGGTGGTCCTACAATGAGCAGTTCTTC
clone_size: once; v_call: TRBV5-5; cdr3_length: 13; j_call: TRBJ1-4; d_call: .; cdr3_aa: CASSLGMEEKLFF; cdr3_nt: TGTGCCAGCAGCTTGGGGATGGAGGAAAAACTGTTTTTT
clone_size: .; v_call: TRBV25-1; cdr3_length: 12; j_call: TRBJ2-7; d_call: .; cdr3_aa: CASTGPGMEQYF; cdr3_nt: TGTGCCAGCACGGGCCCCGGTATGGAGCAGTACTTC
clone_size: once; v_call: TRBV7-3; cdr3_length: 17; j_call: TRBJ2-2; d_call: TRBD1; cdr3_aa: CASSLTGTGSGSAELFF; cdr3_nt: TGTGCCAGCAGCTTAACTGGGACAGGGTCGGGTTCTGCGGAGCTGTTTTTT
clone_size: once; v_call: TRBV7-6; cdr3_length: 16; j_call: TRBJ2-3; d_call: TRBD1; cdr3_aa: CASRDTGGGWADTQYF; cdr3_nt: TGTGCCAGCAGAGATACAGGGGGCGGGTGGGCAGATACGCAGTATTTT
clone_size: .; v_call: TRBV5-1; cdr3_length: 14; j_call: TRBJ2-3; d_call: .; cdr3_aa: CASSSSSEADTQYF; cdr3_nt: TGCGCCAGCAGCTCATCAAGCGAGGCAGATACGCAGTATTTT
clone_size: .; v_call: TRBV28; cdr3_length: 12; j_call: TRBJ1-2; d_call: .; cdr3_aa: CASLLDSYGYTF; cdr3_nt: TGTGCCAGCCTGTTGGACAGCTATGGCTACACCTTC
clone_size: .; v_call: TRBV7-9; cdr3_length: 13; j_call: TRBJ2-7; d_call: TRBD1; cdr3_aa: CASSRTGGYEQYF; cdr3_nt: TGTGCCAGCAGCCGGACAGGGGGCTACGAGCAGTACTTC
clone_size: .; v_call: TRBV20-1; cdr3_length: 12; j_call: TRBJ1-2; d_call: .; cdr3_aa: CSARDPTVGNHF; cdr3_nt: TGCAGTGCTAGAGATCCGACAGTTGGGAATCACTTC
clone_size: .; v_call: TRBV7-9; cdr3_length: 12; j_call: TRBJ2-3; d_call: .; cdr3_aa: CASSQSTDTQYF; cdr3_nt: TGTGCCAGCAGCCAAAGCACAGATACGCAGTATTTT
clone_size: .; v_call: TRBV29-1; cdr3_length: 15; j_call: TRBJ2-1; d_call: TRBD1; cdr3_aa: CSVEARGQGFHEQFF; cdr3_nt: TGCAGCGTTGAAGCCCGGGGACAGGGATTTCATGAGCAGTTCTTC
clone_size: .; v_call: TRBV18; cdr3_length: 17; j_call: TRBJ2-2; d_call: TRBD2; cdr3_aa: CASSPVVGTSVTGELFF; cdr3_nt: TGTGCCAGCTCACCCGTCGTTGGGACTAGCGTCACCGGGGAGCTGTTTTTT
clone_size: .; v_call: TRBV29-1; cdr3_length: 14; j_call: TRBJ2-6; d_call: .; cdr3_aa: CSVGVSAGANVLTF; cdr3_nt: TGCAGCGTTGGAGTCTCAGCTGGGGCCAACGTCCTGACTTTC
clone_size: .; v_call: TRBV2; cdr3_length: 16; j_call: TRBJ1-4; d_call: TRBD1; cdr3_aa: CASSWGQGSTNEKLFF; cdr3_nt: TGTGCCAGCAGTTGGGGACAGGGGTCTACGAATGAAAAACTGTTTTTT